This T cell receptor (beta chain) was sequenced for a study of chemoradiotherapy in HPV16-positive cancers. Study-wide context: Candidate HPV-specific T-cell clones and common TCR motifs came from functional assays in a couple of HPV16-positive patients.

A note on this clone: Antigen: not known.

The CDR3 is 14 amino acids. CDR1 ENHRY and CDR2 SYGVKD come from the germline V gene. Trimming took 3 bases from V and 1 from J, leaving 10 bases between them. Profiling relied on immunoSEQ multiplex PCR, and the TCRdb table lists in-frame clones only, not all of them. This repertoire shows some 11,000 clones, roughly 73% found once; its top ten account for 0.94%. General study results and limits: Candidate HPV-specific clones and E7-related TCR motifs grew in tumor during treatment. Only two HPV16-positive patients supplied the functional HPV-specificity definition.

Over chemoradiotherapy, repertoires were sampled more than once. Specimen collection occurred from a patient who underwent chemoradiotherapy. J is TRBJ2-7 and V is TRBV10-3; either TRBD1 or TRBD2 may supply D (5 bases each). The sequence was collected from a human donor with HPV-associated anogenital cancer. CDR3 nucleotide sequence: TGTGCCATCAGTGAAGGGGACCGTTCCTACGAGCAGTACTTC. Protein: CAISEGDRSYEQYF.